This T cell receptor beta chain was captured in a study of cytomegalovirus exposure and HLA in healthy donors. Findings and caveats of the study: In an earlier analysis, in roughly 580 donors, most V segments appeared productive either ~87% or ~30% of the time. Several V segments, TRBV6-2 and TRBV6-3 among them, could not be told apart and were dropped.

The donors gave bone marrow, and they were healthy. The donors, nominally healthy at sampling, likely had unrecorded immune exposures. Both 60 Vbeta primers and 13 Jbeta primers went into the PCR. The repertoire was sequenced with immunoSEQ multiplex PCR; TCRdb's copy has only in-frame clones and lacks some. The sample shows about 77,000 clones, around 78% of them seen only once. This CDR3 spans 13 amino acids. Germline CDR1 reads PRHDT; CDR2 reads FYEKMQ (reference sequence). This clone was recorded only once. Antigen: not known. The chain is built from TRBV13 and TRBJ2-5, with D possibly TRBD2 on 5 matching bases. The DNA end is a closer match to TRBJ2-7, so the J assignment may be wrong. The specimen sequenced was PBMCs. The clonotype originates from a middle-aged man in good health and CMV-seronegative. The CDR3 is CASSPADHYEQYF. Here the CDR3 DNA reads TGTGCCAGCAGCCCAGCGGACCATTACGAGCAGTACTTC.